Listed below are T cell receptor beta chains from one sample, sequenced in a study of blood T cell repertoires in COVID-19. The data were produced by immunoSEQ multiplex PCR, yet TCRdb's version contains in-frame clones alone and is incomplete. The data show about 150,000 clones, less than 90% seen once. The material sequenced was peripheral blood. These receptor sequences come from a man aged 18-30 years with active or convalescent COVID-19. Each CDR3 is given with its conserved first and last residue. The D gene is left open where the match is weak. Size is stated for part of the rows, as once, few or many counts, or as a class when the clone is expanded.

>.|TRBV9|TRBJ2-2|TRBD2
TGTGCCAGCAGCCCAGGGACTAGCGGGGGGATGTTTTTT
CASSPGTSGGMFF
>.|TRBV28|TRBJ1-4|.
TGTGCCAGCTTTGGAGGTTTTAAAAAACTGTTTTTT
CASFGGFKKLFF
>.|TRBV19|TRBJ2-3|.
TGTGCCAGTAGTATGAGAGATACGCAGTATTTT
CASSMRDTQYF
>.|TRBV7-9|TRBJ2-7|.
TGTGCCAGCAGCCGTGAGTACGAGCAGTACTTC
CASSREYEQYF
>.|TRBV7-2|TRBJ1-4|.
TGTGCCAGCAGCTTACGGCAGGCAACTAATGAAAAACTGTTTTTT
CASSLRQATNEKLFF
>.|TRBV6-5|TRBJ2-7|.
TGTGCCAGCAGTTACTCGAGGAGTGTGGGGAGCGAGCAGTACTTC
CASSYSRSVGSEQYF
>.|TRBV10-1|TRBJ1-1|.
TGCGCCAGCAGTGAGTCGACCGGCGGTACTGAAGCTTTCTTT
CASSESTGGTEAFF
>.|TRBV12-3/TRBV12-4|TRBJ2-7|.
TGTGCCAGCAGTTCACAGGGTAACGAGCAGTACTTC
CASSSQGNEQYF
>.|TRBV27|TRBJ1-3|TRBD1
TGTGCCAACCATTGGACAGGGAACGGTGGAAACACCATATATTTT
CANHWTGNGGNTIYF
>.|TRBV6-5|TRBJ1-1|TRBD1
TGTGCCAGCACTGGGACAGGGTACGTGAACACTGAAGCTTTCTTT
CASTGTGYVNTEAFF
>.|TRBV7-9|TRBJ2-1|TRBD2
TGTGCCAGCAGCTTTTGGACTAGCGGCAATGAGCAGTTCTTC
CASSFWTSGNEQFF
>.|TRBV19|TRBJ2-7|TRBD1
TGTGCCAGTAGTACACAGGGGGTGTACGAGCAGTACTTC
CASSTQGVYEQYF
>.|TRBV6-2/TRBV6-3|TRBJ2-1|TRBD2
TGTGCCAGCAGTATACTAGCGGGAGGCTACAATGAGCAGTTCTTC
CASSILAGGYNEQFF
>.|TRBV18|TRBJ2-1|TRBD2
TGTGCCAGCTCAACGACTAGCGGGAGTCACAATGAGCAGTTCTTC
CASSTTSGSHNEQFF
>once|TRBV6-2/TRBV6-3|TRBJ1-5|.
TGTGCCAGCAGTTTAGGGACACCCAATCAGCCCCAGCATTTT
CASSLGTPNQPQHF
>.|TRBV5-5|TRBJ1-4|.
TGTGCCAGCAGCTTGGTGGCAGGGTCTCAGAATGAAAAACTGTTTTTT
CASSLVAGSQNEKLFF
>.|TRBV7-2|TRBJ1-1|.
TGTGCCAGCAGCCCTCCGGGACACTCAAACACTGAAGCTTTCTTT
CASSPPGHSNTEAFF
>.|TRBV27|TRBJ1-5|.
TGTGCCAGCAGTTCAACTCACAGCCTCCGTTCGCCCCAGCATTTT
CASSSTHSLRSPQHF
>many|TRBV7-6|TRBJ1-3|.
TGTGCCAGCAGCTTGCAAACATCTCTCGGAAACACCATATATTTT
CASSLQTSLGNTIYF
>.|TRBV7-6|TRBJ2-7|TRBD1
TGTGCCAGCAGCTTAGAGGGATTGAGACAGGGGTCCTACGAGCAGTACTTC
CASSLEGLRQGSYEQYF
>.|TRBV29-1|TRBJ2-5|TRBD2
TGCAGCGTTGATGGACTAGCGGGGGCAAACCAAGAGACCCAGTACTTC
CSVDGLAGANQETQYF
>.|TRBV28|TRBJ1-4|.
TGTGCCAGCAGCCAACCAGGGGCGGGTGAAAAACTGTTTTTT
CASSQPGAGEKLFF
>once|TRBV28|TRBJ1-5|TRBD1
TGTGCCAGCAGTCCCGACAGGGACGGTCAGCCCCAGCATTTT
CASSPDRDGQPQHF
>.|TRBV18|TRBJ1-4|.
TGTGCCAGCTCACCACCGTTGCCAGGCCTTCCTAATGAAAAACTGTTTTTT
CASSPPLPGLPNEKLFF
>.|TRBV15|TRBJ2-1|TRBD2
TGTGCCACCAGCAGAGGTGGGGCGGGAGTTGAGCAGTTCTTC
CATSRGGAGVEQFF
>.|TRBV6-5|TRBJ2-1|TRBD2
TGTGCCAGCAGTTACTCGACCCGGGGGGCCTACAATGAGCAGTTCTTC
CASSYSTRGAYNEQFF
>.|TRBV19|TRBJ2-5|.
TGTGCCAGTAGTTATGCGGGTGGAGAGACCCAGTACTTC
CASSYAGGETQYF
>.|TRBV29-1|TRBJ1-1|.
TGCAGCGCCCGGGACATCTACACTGAAGCTTTCTTT
CSARDIYTEAFF
>.|TRBV5-6|TRBJ2-3|.
TGTGCCAGCAGCTTGGACCCAAACCCCCTATTCACAGATACGCAGTATTTT
CASSLDPNPLFTDTQYF
>once|TRBV29-1|TRBJ1-5|.
TGCGCCGGATCTCGGGGGAGCAATCAGCCCCAGCATTTT
CAGSRGSNQPQHF
>.|TRBV9|TRBJ2-3|.
TGTGCCAGCAGCGGCTCAGTGGGCACAGATACGCAGTATTTT
CASSGSVGTDTQYF
>.|TRBV7-2|TRBJ2-1|.
TGTGCCAGCAGCCTTAGGGTCCAACTAGCCAGCTCCTACAATGAGCAGTTCTTC
CASSLRVQLASSYNEQFF
>.|TRBV19|TRBJ2-1|TRBD2
TGTGCCAGTAGTCACACTAGCGGGGGGGTCAATGAGCAGTTCTTC
CASSHTSGGVNEQFF
>.|TRBV28|TRBJ2-4|.
TGTGCCAGCAGTTCCCTGGTAGGGGAAAACATTCAGTACTTC
CASSSLVGENIQYF
>.|TRBV7-2|TRBJ1-1|.
TGTGCCAGCAGAGACCCGGGGAGCACTGAAGCTTTCTTT
CASRDPGSTEAFF
>once|TRBV3-1/TRBV3-2|TRBJ2-1|TRBD2
TGTGCCAGCAGCCAAGATCTCCGACTAGCGCCCGCAGGGTATGAGCAGTTCTTC
CASSQDLRLAPAGYEQFF
>few|TRBV7-6|TRBJ1-3|TRBD1
TGTGCCAGCAGCTTAGATCTAGGGGACAGTGGAAACACCATATATTTT
CASSLDLGDSGNTIYF
>.|TRBV7-2|TRBJ2-7|TRBD2
TGTGCCAGCAGCTGGGGGGGAGGCTCCTACGAGCAGTACTTC
CASSWGGGSYEQYF
>.|TRBV11-2|TRBJ2-5|TRBD1
TGTGCCAGCAGCTGGTATGGGACAGGGCAAGAGACCCAGTACTTC
CASSWYGTGQETQYF
>.|TRBV29-1|TRBJ2-5|TRBD2
TGCAGCGTCGAGACTAGCGGGGGGGCGGAGACCCAGTACTTC
CSVETSGGAETQYF
>.|TRBV24-1|TRBJ2-3|TRBD1
TGTGCCACCAGTGACTGGACAGGGGCCTTCGACACAGATACGCAGTATTTT
CATSDWTGAFDTDTQYF
>few|TRBV6-1|TRBJ2-6|.
TGTGCCAGCAGTGAGGTTTCAGGCTCTGGGGCCAACGTCCTGACTTTC
CASSEVSGSGANVLTF
>.|TRBV11-2|TRBJ2-7|TRBD1
TGTGCCAGCACCCTTTCGCCCGGACAGGGCTACGAGCAGTACTTC
CASTLSPGQGYEQYF
>.|TRBV6-5|TRBJ2-4|TRBD1
TGTGCCAGCAGTCCCTCGAGGACAGGGGGGAACATTCAGTACTTC
CASSPSRTGGNIQYF
>.|TRBV7-6|TRBJ2-5|TRBD1
TGTGCCAGCAGCCCATCGGACAGGGTAGAGACCCAGTACTTC
CASSPSDRVETQYF
>once|TRBV19|TRBJ1-4|.
TGTGCCAGTAGTATTCAGGGGCCTAATGAAAAACTGTTTTTT
CASSIQGPNEKLFF
>.|TRBV6-5|TRBJ1-2|.
TGTGCCAGCAGGAAACAGGGATCCTATGGCTACACCTTC
CASRKQGSYGYTF
>.|TRBV28|TRBJ2-6|.
TGTGCCAGCAGTTTATATCGGGGGAGCGGGGCCAACGTCCTGACTTTC
CASSLYRGSGANVLTF
>many|TRBV3-1/TRBV3-2|TRBJ1-3|.
TGTGCCAGCAGCCAAGTTGCCCTCCTGGACAAGCTAAGCTCTGGAAACACCATATATTTT
CASSQVALLDKLSSGNTIYF
>.|TRBV3-1/TRBV3-2|TRBJ2-7|TRBD2
TGTGCCAGCAGCCCCCAAGTAGCGGGAGTCCTCTACGAGCAGTACTTC
CASSPQVAGVLYEQYF
>.|TRBV10-3|TRBJ1-5|TRBD1
TGTGCCATCAAGCAGGGGGCCGATAGCAATCAGCCCCAGCATTTT
CAIKQGADSNQPQHF
>.|TRBV21-1|TRBJ1-3|.
TGTGCCAGCAGCAAGGGTGGACAGGGAAGAAACACCATATATTTT
CASSKGGQGRNTIYF
>.|TRBV4-1|TRBJ2-3|TRBD2
TGCGCCAGCAGCCGAGCTAGCGGGACCACAGATACGCAGTATTTT
CASSRASGTTDTQYF